A single T cell receptor (beta chain) is shown here with its context. What it recognizes is unknown. This specimen comes from a study of T-cell memory formation after mild COVID-19. Study at large: TCR clusters mostly belonged to single donors. Study outcomes and limitations: For second-wave clones that peaked at day 37, SARS-CoV-2 specificity went unverified. CM and EM subsets held most contracting CD4+ clones; EMRA held CD8+ ones. The study detected some responding clones in pre-infection memory, suggesting cross-reactive memory joined.

MiXCR, run by TCRdb on the 5' RACE reads, gives a single entry per CDR3 protein. The table shows about 200,000 distinct CDR3 sequences, with 16% occurring only once. V lost 4 bases and J lost 7; bases outside the gene matches: 2. This CDR3 region has 14 residues. CDR1 is PRHDT, CDR2 FYEKMQ, per germline (reference sequence). Sequencing was carried out using PBMCs or a T cell subset sorted from them (not recorded which). The TCR originated in an adult woman who had mild COVID-19 (a few samples of this study predate the infection). Cell type and time point are not known. The chain combines TRBV13 with TRBJ2-5, with 14 bases lining up with TRBD2. In nucleotides, the CDR3 is TGTGCCAGCAGCTCGACTAGCGGGAGGGCGACCCAGTACTTC. This sequence encodes CASSSTSGRATQYF.